Below are 25 T cell receptor beta chains sequenced from a single sample in a study of T cells after yellow fever vaccination. TCRdb itself ran the 5' RACE reads through MiXCR, one entry per CDR3 protein. This table has 350,000 or so distinct CDR3 sequences, roughly 8.3% appearing once. The sample consisted of PBMCs, taken about 49 days after the first yellow fever vaccination. The source is a man between 18 and 35 years old who received the YFV17D yellow fever vaccine.

This clonotype was counted a few times. The chain has TRBV12-3 or TRBV12-4 and TRBJ1-1; 7 bases map to TRBD1. There are 15 residues in the CDR3. After removal of 6 bases from V and 1 base from J, the junction contained 8 bases not matched to a gene. The CDR3 region is CASSPQPGGNTEAFF. As DNA, the CDR3 is TGTGCCAGCAGCCCTCAGCCAGGGGGGAACACTGAAGCTTTCTTT.

This clonotype was recorded a few times. This chain links TRBV20-1 with TRBJ1-1; D is ambiguous. Looked up from germline, CDR1 is DFQATT and CDR2 is SNEGSKA (reference sequence). V was clipped by 0 bases and J by 4 bases, with 12 bases between them. The CDR3 totals 14 residues. The DNA for the CDR3 is TGCAGTGCTAGAGATCTAGGACCGACCACTGAAGCTTTCTTT. Its protein is CSARDLGPTTEAFF.

This clonotype occurred a few times. The V and J genes are TRBV28 and TRBJ2-6; D might be TRBD1 (6 bases). Germline lookup yields CDR1 MDHEN and CDR2 SYDVKM. Trimming took 5 bases from V and 5 from J, leaving 13 bases between them. CDR3 length: 15 amino acids. CDR3: CASSSGQIRANVLTF. CDR3 nucleotides: TGTGCCAGCAGTAGTGGACAGATACGGGCCAACGTCCTGACTTTC. Full variable domain (remainder filled in from reference TRBV28 and TRBJ2-6): DVKVTQSSRYLVKRTGEKVFLECVQDMDHENMFWYRQDPGLGLRLIYFSYDVKMKEKGDIPEGYSVSREKKERFSLILESASTNQTSMYLCASSSGQIRANVLTFGAGSRLTVL.

V and J are TRBV7-8 and TRBJ2-1; a possible D gene is TRBD2 (7 bases). The V gene's germline CDR1 is SGHVS and CDR2 FQNEAQ. This CDR3 has 15 amino acids. V lost 6 bases to trimming and J lost 4 bases, with 16 bases between them. The CDR3 region has the DNA TGTGCCAGCAGAAGCACGGGGGGCTCGTACAATGAGCAGTTCTTC. It is translated as CASRSTGGSYNEQFF. Based on the CDR3 plus reference TRBV7-8 and TRBJ2-1, the full variable domain is GAGVSQSPRYKVAKRGQDVALRCDPISGHVSLFWYQQALGQGPEFLTYFQNEAQLDKSGLPSDRFFAERPEGSVSTLKIQRTQQEDSAVYLCASRSTGGSYNEQFFGPGTRLTVL.

This clonotype has only a few counts. The chain uses TRBV5-1 and TRBJ2-3, with D perhaps TRBD1 or TRBD2 (6 bases each). Germline values: CDR1 SGHRS, CDR2 YFSETQ. V was shortened by 0 bases and J by 0 bases, with 17 bases between the two germline ends. CDR3 length: 18 amino acids. CDR3 nucleotide sequence: TGCGCCAGCAGCTTGGCCAACGACGGGGGCTATAGCACAGATACGCAGTATTTT. Its translation is CASSLANDGGYSTDTQYF.

This clonotype has only a few counts. The gene calls are TRBV19 and TRBJ1-2; TRBD1 is a possible D gene (5 bases). CDR3 length: 11 residues. The ends were cut back, 7 bases at V and 11 bases at J, with 14 bases in the middle. The germline V gene has CDR1 LNHDA and CDR2 SQIVND (reference sequence). For the CDR3, the DNA is TGTGCCAGTACCAACAACGGGGGGTACACCTTC. Translation gives CASTNNGGYTF.

This clonotype was counted many times. The rearrangement links TRBV4-2 to TRBJ2-3; 8 bases map to TRBD2. Germline assignment: CDR1 LGHNA and CDR2 YNFKEQ. This CDR3 spans 17 amino acids. Losses at the gene ends were 0 bases for V and 2 bases for J; bases not matched to a gene: 7. The chain's CDR3 is CASSQEVSGAFTDTQYF. CDR3 in DNA: TGTGCCAGCAGCCAAGAGGTTAGCGGGGCCTTCACAGATACGCAGTATTTT.

In its sample, this clonotype was seen many times. The gene calls are TRBV7-2 and TRBJ2-3; 8 bases line up with TRBD1. CDR1 is SGHTA and CDR2 is FQGNSA in the germline V gene. This CDR3 is built from 15 residues. V was pared by 6 bases and J by 3 bases, with 8 bases of the junction left unmatched. Here the CDR3 reads CASSFRTGGTDTQYF. For the CDR3, the DNA is TGTGCCAGCAGTTTCAGAACAGGGGGGACAGATACGCAGTATTTT. The variable domain in full, with the rest retrieved from reference TRBV7-2 and TRBJ2-3, is GAGVSQSPSNKVTEKGKDVELRCDPISGHTALYWYRQSLGQGLEFLIYFQGNSAPDKSGLPSDRFSAERTGGSVSTLTIQRTQQEDSAVYLCASSFRTGGTDTQYFGPGTRLTVL.

The chain links TRBV21-1 to TRBJ2-2. TRBV21-1 is tagged as a pseudogene. The CDR3 extends over 14 amino acids. This chain's CDR3 is CASSKGVYTGELFF. The DNA of the CDR3 is TGTGCCAGCAGCAAAGGCGTCTACACCGGGGAGCTGTTTTTT.

In this sample, this clonotype turned up many times. The V call is TRBV6-2 or TRBV6-3, the J call TRBJ2-5; D is perhaps TRBD1 (5 bases). The CDR3 runs 13 residues. Germline loops: CDR1 MNHEY, CDR2 SVGEGT. V lost 8 bases, J lost 7 bases, and 17 bases lay in between. The CDR3 reads CASAPRGHWTQYF. The DNA of the CDR3 is TGTGCCAGCGCTCCTAGAGGACACTGGACCCAGTACTTC.

This clonotype was observed a few times. The V gene is TRBV29-1, the J gene TRBJ2-5; D is undetermined. Germline V CDR1 and CDR2: SQVTM, ANQGSEA. This CDR3 is 13 amino acids long. Trimming left V 2 bases short and J 4 bases short, with 11 bases between. The DNA for the CDR3 is TGCAGCGTTGAAAGGGCCCGGCGAGAGACCCAGTACTTC. It specifies CSVERARRETQYF.

Only a few counts were recorded for this clonotype. The rearrangement joins TRBV4-1 to TRBJ2-1, with 10 bases that match TRBD1. The CDR3 has 15 residues. CDR1 is MGHRA and CDR2 is YSYEKL in the germline V gene. V lost 4 bases and J lost 9; bases outside the gene matches: 9. DNA for the CDR3: TGCGCCAGCAGCCTCGTGAAGACAGGGGGCCCTGAGCAGTTCTTC. Protein product: CASSLVKTGGPEQFF.

The gene calls are TRBV5-1 and TRBJ2-3; D perhaps matches TRBD1 (5 bases). Germline V gene lookup returns CDR1 SGHRS and CDR2 YFSETQ. V lost 4 bases to trimming and J lost 2 bases, with 14 bases between them. There are 15 residues in the CDR3. The CDR3 sequence: CASSPDTPATDTQYF. CDR3 in DNA: TGCGCCAGCAGCCCGGACACTCCAGCCACAGATACGCAGTATTTT.

Concerning this clonotype itself: The junction differs from germline at one of its ends, possibly a read error. The chain links TRBV10-3 to TRBJ2-3; 8 bases agree with TRBD2. The germline V gene encodes CDR1 ENHRY and CDR2 SYGVKD. The CDR3 is 13 amino acids. The CDR3 reads CAISELGRGAYFF. The CDR3 bases are TGTGCCATCAGTGAGCTCGGGAGGGGTGCCTATTTTTTT.

This clonotype occurred a few times. This chain joins TRBV30 and TRBJ2-2, with TRBD1 matching 10 bases. The trim removed 2 bases at V and 3 bases at J, leaving 12 bases unmatched. The CDR3 is 18 residues long. Germline loops: CDR1 GTSNPN, CDR2 SVGIG (reference sequence). CDR3 sequence: CAWSIRDRGFTYTGELFF. CDR3 coding DNA: TGTGCCTGGAGTATCCGGGACAGGGGCTTTACTTACACCGGGGAGCTGTTTTTT.

This clonotype was seen only a few times. The chain uses TRBV20-1 and TRBJ1-2; D gene ambiguous. Germline assignment: CDR1 DFQATT and CDR2 SNEGSKA (reference sequence). The V and J ends lost 3 bases and 2 bases respectively, with 10 bases between them. The CDR3 sequence is 13 residues long. The CDR3, as DNA: TGCAGTGCTAGCCTTGGCAGGAACTATGGCTACACCTTC. This encodes CSASLGRNYGYTF.

This chain joins TRBV5-1 and TRBJ2-1, with D possibly being TRBD1 (5 bases). This CDR3 is 15 amino acids long. From germline, CDR1 is SGHRS and CDR2 YFSETQ. Trimming shortened V by 2 bases and J by 8 bases, and 17 bases separated the two germline ends. CDR3 sequence (DNA): TGCGCCAGCAGCTTCGGACAATTCTCGACCGATGAGCAGTTCTTC. Residues: CASSFGQFSTDEQFF.

This clonotype has a count of ten or more. The chain employs TRBV4-2 and TRBJ1-1; D is ambiguous. Trimming stripped 0 bases from V and 5 bases from J, with 10 bases between. The germline gives CDR1 LGHNA, CDR2 YNFKEQ. The CDR3 covers 14 residues. The CDR3 loop reads CASSQDRVWTEAFF. The CDR3 coding sequence is TGTGCCAGCAGCCAAGATCGGGTTTGGACTGAAGCTTTCTTT.

This chain links TRBV12-3 or TRBV12-4 with TRBJ2-3; weak D call: TRBD2 (7 bases). The CDR3 loop spans 15 amino acids. The V and J ends lost 6 bases and 5 bases respectively, with 18 bases between them. The CDR3 bases are TGTGCCAGCAGCACAAGGGCGGGGGCTCGAGATACGCAGTATTTT. It yields the protein CASSTRAGARDTQYF.

V gene TRBV5-1 combines with J gene TRBJ2-2; 7 positions agree with TRBD2. The CDR3 is 16 residues long. Germline V CDR1 and CDR2: SGHRS, YFSETQ. Unmatched junction bases numbered 10, after V lost 3 bases and J lost 5 bases. CDR3 in DNA: TGCGCCAGCAGCTCCGGACTAGATGGAGGGACCGGGGAGCTGTTTTTT. It is translated as CASSSGLDGGTGELFF.

This clonotype has at least ten counts. The chain joins TRBV5-1 to TRBJ2-3; D is perhaps TRBD2 (7 bases). The germline gives CDR1 SGHRS, CDR2 YFSETQ. The V end lost 7 bases, the J end lost 2 bases, and 14 bases lay between the germline ends. The CDR3 has 14 residues. The CDR3 DNA reads as TGCGCCAGCGCCCCGGCGGGGGCCACAGATACGCAGTATTTT. Residues: CASAPAGATDTQYF.

V usage is TRBV5-5 and J usage is TRBJ1-2; 12 bases align to TRBD1. Germline lookup yields CDR1 SGHKS and CDR2 YYEKEE (reference sequence). The length of the CDR3 is 16 residues. V gave up 6 bases and J gave up 2 bases; unmatched junction bases: 8. CDR3 loop: CASNGLGTGGNYGYTF. In nucleotides, the CDR3 is TGTGCCAGCAACGGCCTAGGGACAGGGGGCAACTATGGCTACACCTTC.

The genes are TRBV20-1 and TRBJ2-7; D possibly corresponds to TRBD2 (5 bases). The closer fit of TRBJ2-1 to the DNA end suggests the J call may be wrong. The CDR3 runs 13 residues. Germline CDR1 DFQATT, CDR2 SNEGSKA (reference sequence). The CDR3 loop is CSATTGSSYEQFF. CDR3 nucleotides: TGCAGTGCAACCACGGGGAGCTCCTACGAGCAGTTCTTC.

This clonotype has only a few counts. This sequence joins TRBV20-1 and TRBJ1-4, with D unresolved. CDR1 DFQATT and CDR2 SNEGSKA come from the germline V gene (reference sequence). The CDR3 runs 15 residues. V was trimmed by 0 bases and J by 3 bases, leaving 11 bases between them. The CDR3 bases are TGCAGTGCTAGAGATCCGACTAAGTCTAATGAAAAACTGTTTTTT. This encodes CSARDPTKSNEKLFF.

This clonotype came up many times. CDR3 bases: TGTGCCAGCAGTTCTCCCGTGCCTTACACAGATACGCAGTATTTT. This sequence encodes CASSSPVPYTDTQYF. The chain combines TRBV6-2 or TRBV6-3 with TRBJ2-3, with D uncertain. V was trimmed by 4 bases and J by 2 bases, leaving 13 bases between them. The CDR3 runs to 15 residues. The germline V gene encodes CDR1 MNHEY and CDR2 SVGEGT.